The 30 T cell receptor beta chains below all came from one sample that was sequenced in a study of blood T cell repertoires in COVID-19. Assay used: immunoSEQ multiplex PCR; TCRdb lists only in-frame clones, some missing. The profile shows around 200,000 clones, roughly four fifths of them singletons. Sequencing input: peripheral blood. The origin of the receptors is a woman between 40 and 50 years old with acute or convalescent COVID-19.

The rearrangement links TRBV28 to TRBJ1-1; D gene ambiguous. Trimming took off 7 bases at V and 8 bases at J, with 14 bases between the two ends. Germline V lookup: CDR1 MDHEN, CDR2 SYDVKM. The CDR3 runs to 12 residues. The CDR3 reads CASIRSSLEAFF. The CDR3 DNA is TGTGCCAGCATTCGATCGAGTTTAGAAGCTTTCTTT.

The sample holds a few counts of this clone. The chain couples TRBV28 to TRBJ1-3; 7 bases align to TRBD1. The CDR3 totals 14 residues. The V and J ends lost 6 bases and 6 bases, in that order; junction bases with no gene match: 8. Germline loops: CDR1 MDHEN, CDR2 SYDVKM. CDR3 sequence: CASSPGTDQNTIYF. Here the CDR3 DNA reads TGTGCCAGCAGCCCCGGGACAGATCAAAACACCATATATTTT.

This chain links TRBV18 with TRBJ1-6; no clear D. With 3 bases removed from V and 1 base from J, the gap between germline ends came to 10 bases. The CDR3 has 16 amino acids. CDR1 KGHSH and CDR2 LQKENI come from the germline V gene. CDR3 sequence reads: CASSPRAGSYNSPLHF. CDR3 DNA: TGTGCCAGCTCACCTCGTGCGGGTTCCTATAATTCACCCCTCCACTTT.

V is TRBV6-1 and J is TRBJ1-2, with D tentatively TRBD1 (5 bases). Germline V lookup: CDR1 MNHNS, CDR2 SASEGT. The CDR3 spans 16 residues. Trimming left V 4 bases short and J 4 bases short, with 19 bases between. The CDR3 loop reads CASSASRVGGIYGYTF. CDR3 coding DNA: TGTGCCAGCAGTGCAAGCAGGGTAGGAGGGATCTATGGCTACACCTTC.

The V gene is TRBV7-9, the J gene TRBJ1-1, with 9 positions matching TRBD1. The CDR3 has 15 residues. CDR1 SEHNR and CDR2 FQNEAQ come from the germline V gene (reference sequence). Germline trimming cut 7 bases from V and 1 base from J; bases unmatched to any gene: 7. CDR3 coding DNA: TGTGCCAGCAACCTACCGGGACAGGGGAACACTGAAGCTTTCTTT. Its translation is CASNLPGQGNTEAFF.

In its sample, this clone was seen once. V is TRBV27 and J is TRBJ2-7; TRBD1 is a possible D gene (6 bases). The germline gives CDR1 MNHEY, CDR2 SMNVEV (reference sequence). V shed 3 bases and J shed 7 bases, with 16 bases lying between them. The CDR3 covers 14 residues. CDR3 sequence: CASSFLQGLREQYF. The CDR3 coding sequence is TGTGCCAGCAGTTTCCTACAGGGCCTTAGGGAGCAGTACTTC.

The CDR3 protein is CASKVAGGNEQYF. The CDR3 nucleotides read TGTGCCAGCAAAGTAGCGGGGGGAAACGAGCAGTACTTC. The V call is TRBV12-3 or TRBV12-4, the J call TRBJ2-7; 10 bases agree with TRBD2. J lost 5 bases, V lost 7 bases, and 5 bases had no gene match. The CDR3 covers 13 residues.

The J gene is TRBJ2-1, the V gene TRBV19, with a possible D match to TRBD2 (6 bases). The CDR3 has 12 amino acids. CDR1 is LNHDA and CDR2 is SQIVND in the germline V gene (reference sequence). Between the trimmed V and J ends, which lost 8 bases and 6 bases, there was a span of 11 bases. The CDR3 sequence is CASGLTGNEQFF. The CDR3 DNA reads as TGTGCCAGTGGACTAACCGGCAATGAGCAGTTCTTC. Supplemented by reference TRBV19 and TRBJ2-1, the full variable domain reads DGGITQSPKYLFRKEGQNVTLSCEQNLNHDAMYWYRQDPGQGLRLIYYSQIVNDFQKGDIAEGYSVSREKKESFPLTVTSAQKNPTAFYLCASGLTGNEQFFGPGTRLTVL.

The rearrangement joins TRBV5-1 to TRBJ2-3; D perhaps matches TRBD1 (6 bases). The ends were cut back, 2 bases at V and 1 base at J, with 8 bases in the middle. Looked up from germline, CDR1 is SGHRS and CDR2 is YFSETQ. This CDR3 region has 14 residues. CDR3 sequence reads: CASSLRTGTDTQYF. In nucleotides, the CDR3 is TGCGCCAGCAGCTTAAGGACAGGCACAGATACGCAGTATTTT.

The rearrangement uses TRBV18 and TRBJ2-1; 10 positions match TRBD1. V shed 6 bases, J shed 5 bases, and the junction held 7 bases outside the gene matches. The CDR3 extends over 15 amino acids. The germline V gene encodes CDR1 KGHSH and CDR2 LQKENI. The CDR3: CASSRQGASHNEQFF. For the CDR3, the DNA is TGTGCCAGCTCTCGACAGGGGGCATCGCACAATGAGCAGTTCTTC. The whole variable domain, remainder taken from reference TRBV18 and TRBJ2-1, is NAGVMQNPRHLVRRRGQEARLRCSPMKGHSHVYWYRQLPEEGLKFMVYLQKENIIDESGMPKERFSAEFPKEGPSILRIQQVVRGDSAAYFCASSRQGASHNEQFFGPGTRLTVL.

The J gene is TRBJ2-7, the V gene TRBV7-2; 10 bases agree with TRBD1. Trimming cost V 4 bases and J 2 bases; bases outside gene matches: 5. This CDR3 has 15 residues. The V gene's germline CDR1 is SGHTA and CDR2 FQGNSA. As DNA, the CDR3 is TGTGCCAGCAGCTCCCGGACAGGGGGTACCTACGAGCAGTACTTC. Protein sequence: CASSSRTGGTYEQYF.

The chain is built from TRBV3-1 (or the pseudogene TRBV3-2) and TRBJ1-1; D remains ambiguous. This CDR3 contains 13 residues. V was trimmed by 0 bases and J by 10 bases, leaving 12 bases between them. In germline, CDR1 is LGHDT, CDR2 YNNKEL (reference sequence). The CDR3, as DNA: TGTGCCAGCAGCCAAGATCGTCCGTTCCCAGCTTTCTTT. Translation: CASSQDRPFPAFF.

CDR3 residues: CASSPTGIFQYF. The DNA of the CDR3 is TGTGCCAGCAGCCCTACAGGGATTTTCCAGTACTTC. V and J are TRBV7-9 and TRBJ2-5; D is possibly TRBD1 (6 bases). Deletions cut 5 bases from V and 10 bases from J, with 14 bases between. Germline V CDR1 and CDR2: SEHNR, FQNEAQ (reference sequence). The CDR3 sequence is 12 residues long.

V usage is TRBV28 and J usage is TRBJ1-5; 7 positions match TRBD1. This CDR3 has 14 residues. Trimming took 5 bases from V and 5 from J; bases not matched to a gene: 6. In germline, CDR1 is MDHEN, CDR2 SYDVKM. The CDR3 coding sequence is TGTGCCAGCAGTCCCGGACAGGCGTATCAGCCCCAGCATTTT. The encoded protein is CASSPGQAYQPQHF.

In nucleotides, the CDR3 is TGTGCCAGCCAGATCGGGGTCGGAAACACCATATATTTT. Protein product: CASQIGVGNTIYF. The chain links TRBV6-5 to TRBJ1-3; no clear D gene. CDR3 length: 13 amino acids. CDR1 MNHEY and CDR2 SVGAGI come from the germline V gene. Trimming took 8 bases from V and 4 from J, leaving 12 bases between them.

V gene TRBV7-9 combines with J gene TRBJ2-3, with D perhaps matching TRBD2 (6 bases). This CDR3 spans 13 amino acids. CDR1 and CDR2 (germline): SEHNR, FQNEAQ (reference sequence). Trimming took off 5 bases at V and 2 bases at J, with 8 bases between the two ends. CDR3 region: CASSPGVTDTQYF. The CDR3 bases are TGTGCCAGCAGCCCGGGGGTCACAGATACGCAGTATTTT.

CDR3 sequence (DNA): TGTGCCAGCAGCTCACTACAGGGGGACTATAATTCACCCCTCCACTTT. As protein: CASSSLQGDYNSPLHF. This chain joins TRBV5-4 and TRBJ1-6, with TRBD1 matching over 8 bases. The CDR3 loop spans 16 amino acids. Germline-derived CDR1 and CDR2 are SGHNT and YYREEE (reference sequence). J was trimmed by 3 bases and V by 3 bases; bases with no gene match: 5.

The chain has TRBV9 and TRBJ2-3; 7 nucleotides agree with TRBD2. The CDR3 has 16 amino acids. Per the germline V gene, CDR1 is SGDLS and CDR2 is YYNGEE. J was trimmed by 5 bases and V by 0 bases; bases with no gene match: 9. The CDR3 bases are TGTGCCAGCAGCGTAGGGACTAGTCTTCGTAGAGATACGCAGTATTTT. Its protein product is CASSVGTSLRRDTQYF.

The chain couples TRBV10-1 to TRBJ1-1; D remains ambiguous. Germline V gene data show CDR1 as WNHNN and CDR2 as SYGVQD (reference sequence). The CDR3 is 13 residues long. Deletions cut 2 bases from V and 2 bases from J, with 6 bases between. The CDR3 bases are TGCGCCAGCAGTGAGCGGTTCAACACTGAAGCTTTCTTT. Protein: CASSERFNTEAFF.

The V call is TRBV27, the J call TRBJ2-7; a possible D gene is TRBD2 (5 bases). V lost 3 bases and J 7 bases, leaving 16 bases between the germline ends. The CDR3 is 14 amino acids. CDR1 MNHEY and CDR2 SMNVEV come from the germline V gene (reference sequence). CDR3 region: CASSLWSGNGEQYF. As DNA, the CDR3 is TGTGCCAGCAGTTTGTGGTCGGGGAACGGGGAGCAGTACTTC.

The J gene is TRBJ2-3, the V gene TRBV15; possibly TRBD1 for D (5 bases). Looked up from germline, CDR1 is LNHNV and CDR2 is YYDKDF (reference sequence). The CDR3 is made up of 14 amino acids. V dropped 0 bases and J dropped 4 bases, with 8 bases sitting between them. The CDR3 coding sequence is TGTGCCACCAGCAGAGAGGGGCCCCCAGATACGCAGTATTTT. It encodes CATSREGPPDTQYF.

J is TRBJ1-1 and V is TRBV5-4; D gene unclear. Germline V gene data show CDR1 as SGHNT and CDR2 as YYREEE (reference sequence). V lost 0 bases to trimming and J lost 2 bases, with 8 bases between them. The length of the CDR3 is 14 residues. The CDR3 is CASSLGGPNTEAFF. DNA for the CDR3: TGTGCCAGCAGCTTGGGAGGTCCCAACACTGAAGCTTTCTTT.

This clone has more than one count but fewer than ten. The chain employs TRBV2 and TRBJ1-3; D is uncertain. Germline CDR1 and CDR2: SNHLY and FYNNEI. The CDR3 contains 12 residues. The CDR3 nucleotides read TGTGGCTACGAGGCCTCTGGAAACACCATATATTTT. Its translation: CGYEASGNTIYF.

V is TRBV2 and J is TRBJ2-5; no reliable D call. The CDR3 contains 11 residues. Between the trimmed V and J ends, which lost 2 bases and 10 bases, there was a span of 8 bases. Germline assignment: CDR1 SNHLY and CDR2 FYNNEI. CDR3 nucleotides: TGTGCCAGCAGTGAACTAAGTTACCAGTACTTC. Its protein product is CASSELSYQYF.

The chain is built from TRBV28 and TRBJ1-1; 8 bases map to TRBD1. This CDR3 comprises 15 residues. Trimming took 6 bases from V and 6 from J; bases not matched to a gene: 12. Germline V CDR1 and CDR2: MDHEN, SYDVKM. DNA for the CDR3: TGTGCCAGCAGACCGTGGATCGGACAGGGCTCTGAAGCTTTCTTT. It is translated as CASRPWIGQGSEAFF. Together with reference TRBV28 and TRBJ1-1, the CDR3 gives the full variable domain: DVKVTQSSRYLVKRTGEKVFLECVQDMDHENMFWYRQDPGLGLRLIYFSYDVKMKEKGDIPEGYSVSREKKERFSLILESASTNQTSMYLCASRPWIGQGSEAFFGQGTRLTVV.

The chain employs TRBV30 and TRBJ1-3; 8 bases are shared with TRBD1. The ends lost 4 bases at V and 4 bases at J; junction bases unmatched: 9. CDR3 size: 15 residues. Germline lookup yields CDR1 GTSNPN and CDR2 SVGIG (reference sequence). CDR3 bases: TGTGCCTGGAAATCGTTGGGACAGGCGGGAAACACCATATATTTT. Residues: CAWKSLGQAGNTIYF.

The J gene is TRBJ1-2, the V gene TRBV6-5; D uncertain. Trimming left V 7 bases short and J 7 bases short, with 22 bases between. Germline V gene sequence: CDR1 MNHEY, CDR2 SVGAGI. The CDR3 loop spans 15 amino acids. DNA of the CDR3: TGTGCCAGCACCCAGGAGGGTGGGAGTCGCGGTGGCTACACCTTC. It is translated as CASTQEGGSRGGYTF.

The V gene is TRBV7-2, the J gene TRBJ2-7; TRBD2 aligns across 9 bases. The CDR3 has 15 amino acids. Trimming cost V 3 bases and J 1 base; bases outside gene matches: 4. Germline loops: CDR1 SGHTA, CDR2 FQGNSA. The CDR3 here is CASSLQRGASYEQYF. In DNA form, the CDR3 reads TGTGCCAGCAGCTTGCAGCGGGGGGCGTCCTACGAGCAGTACTTC.

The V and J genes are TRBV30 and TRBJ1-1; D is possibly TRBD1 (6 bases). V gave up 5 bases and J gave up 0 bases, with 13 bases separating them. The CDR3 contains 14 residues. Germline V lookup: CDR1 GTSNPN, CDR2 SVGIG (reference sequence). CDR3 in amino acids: CAWGKGDMNTEAFF. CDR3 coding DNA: TGTGCCTGGGGGAAGGGGGATATGAACACTGAAGCTTTCTTT.

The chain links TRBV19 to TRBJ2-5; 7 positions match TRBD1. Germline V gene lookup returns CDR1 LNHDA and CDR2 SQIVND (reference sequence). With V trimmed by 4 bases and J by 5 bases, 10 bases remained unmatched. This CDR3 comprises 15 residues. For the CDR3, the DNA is TGTGCCAGTAGTACCCACAGGGGACAAGCTGAGACCCAGTACTTC. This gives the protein CASSTHRGQAETQYF.